This TCR beta chain was identified during a study of cytomegalovirus exposure and HLA in healthy donors (dated by TCRdb to 2015 to 2018). Regarding the research as a whole: In an earlier analysis of roughly 590 of the donors, less than 350 Gb of sequence data and 120 million or so unique TCR beta sequences from 150 million to 200 million T cells were reported. Donor age, sex, ethnicity and CMV serostatus were collected together with the repertoire data. The study profiled the T cell repertoires of approximately 700 subjects by immunosequencing and related them to cytomegalovirus serostatus. The aim of the study was to test whether cataloging public T cell receptors could identify signatures of past pathogen exposure. The genetic ancestry cluster associated with self-reported Caucasian donors included 81% of the 300 to 400 genotyped donors. In an earlier analysis of roughly 600 of the donors, high-throughput TCR beta sequencing was used to judge whether each TCR beta V gene segment behaved as functional or pseudogenic. Every discovery cohort repertoire had been produced on one sequencing platform. Roughly 310 gigabases of sequencing data and approximately 80 million unique TCR sequences were included in an early release covering roughly 600 HLA-typed donors. The number of typed donors differed by locus: about 620-640 for A, B, C, DRB1 and DQB1; approximately 520 for DQA1; some 590 for DPA1; and roughly 490 for DPB1. In a later genetic analysis, genome-wide SNP genotypes for about three fifths of the roughly 670 donors were used, and that subset was treated as a discovery cohort. Rather than drawing on any new phenotypic data, the later analysis identified candidate immune exposures from TCR beta sequences and the way those sequences occurred across donors. Roughly five DR-DQ haplotypes were treated as single units for association and clustering because of strong linkage in the cohort. Class I and class II HLA loci were covered by the typing at four-digit resolution. Besides the first cohort of around 670 subjects, a separate validation cohort made up of roughly 120 different subjects was used. Among almost 400 genotyped donors of the cohort, an average of 235,054 unique TCR beta nucleotide sequences were sequenced per donor, around 20% of them non-productive. To predict cytomegalovirus infection status, the study combined high-throughput TCR immunosequencing, statistical association of individual TCRs with disease status, and machine learning. In a later analysis, previously published TCR beta repertoires from 550 to 700 donors were re-analyzed and high-resolution HLA genotyping was added so that TCR occurrence patterns could be studied.

The library came from the immunoSEQ multiplex PCR assay. The multiplex PCR relied on a mix of 60 forward primers for TCR Vbeta segments and 13 reverse primers for TCR Jbeta segments. The CDR3 region of rearranged TCR beta genes was amplified from genomic DNA with a multiplex PCR assay. The amplified TCR beta libraries were sequenced on the Illumina HiSeq System as 87-base-pair reads. The authors' analysis ran thus. Across the 600 to 700 repertoires, a later analysis counted approximately 75 million unique TCR beta chains, roughly 11 million of which were shared by at least two donors. Raw reads were error-corrected and collapsed into unique sequences by a nearest-neighbor algorithm in which closely related sequences were merged to remove PCR and sequencing errors. V, D and J gene segments were assigned by aligning CDR3 sequences to IMGT reference sequences. Each retained sequence needed at least a six-nucleotide match to both a V gene segment and a J gene segment. A rearrangement was called productive if the CDR3 had no stop codons and remained in frame with V and J, and every other rearrangement was called non-productive. Following IMGT convention, CDR3 was defined as the stretch from the second conserved V-encoded cysteine up to the conserved J-encoded phenylalanine. The earlier analysis of around 640 of the donors excluded sequences that lacked an unambiguous match to a single V gene segment. In an earlier analysis of 587 of the donors, a V segment was called functional when productive rearrangements were above 56.7%, and segregating when the standard deviation between donors exceeded 5%. A statistical classification framework was developed to diagnose cytomegalovirus status using the catalog of TCR beta chain sequences. A later analysis assigned V and J genes by comparing TCR nucleotide sequences with IMGT/GENE-DB human TR gene sequences. The TCRdist pipeline was used in a later analysis to assign CDR3 sequences and most-parsimonious VDJ recombination scenarios. A later analysis defined each TCR beta chain by its CDR3 amino acid sequence plus V-gene family, and excluded reads lacking a unique V-gene family. As a way to deal with suspected cross-contamination and a sequencing artifact, a later analysis dropped more than 500 nucleotide sequences that were highly shared and had low generation probability. In a later analysis, a clonal expansion index was calculated for each public chain from normalized within-repertoire ranks of inferred template counts. In a later analysis, generation probabilities were computed with a VDJ recombination model fitted to out-of-frame rearrangements, and the resulting probabilities were checked against IGoR. In a later analysis, hypergeometric tests were used to score TCR-TCR, TCR-HLA and TCR-CMV co-occurrence, with a repertoire-size bias correction applied to TCR pairs. In a later analysis, false discovery rates were estimated by permuting HLA or CMV assignments 20 times. A later analysis grouped co-occurring TCRs with DBSCAN, adding TCRdist sequence similarity when clustering within HLA-allele-positive subsets. For co-occurrence clustering, repertoires with fewer than 30,000 or more than 120,000 public chains were excluded, along with roughly five repertoires with anomalous nucleotide sharing. This immuneACCESS table, as held by TCRdb, lists in-frame sequences with V and J called but not all clones. Of the missing ones, under half trace to an unresolved V gene in checked studies; the others have no known cause. The V and J calls and the clone size are those of that table, but D and trimming were determined from the DNA. The sample table shows 100,000 or so clones, and around four fifths are seen once. Over 7.5% of the sample is in the top ten clones.

General study outcomes and caveats: While some public TCRs were present in many individuals, most TCR sequences turned up only very rarely across donors. A group of highly shared sequence variants was considered likely to be a technical artifact of the sequencing pipeline. In a later genetic analysis, a missense DCLRE1C variant was associated with V-gene and J-gene trimming of TCR beta chains, and the association was replicated in an independent cohort. When HLA alleles, especially DR and DQ, strongly co-occurred, TCR associations were difficult to assign to individual alleles. Most CMV-associated TCR beta chains appeared to be HLA-restricted in a later analysis, and the HLA associations seemed to be driven largely by CMV exposure. This cohort had only TCR beta chains sequenced, and the lack of alpha or paired-chain data limited which features could be detected. A total of 150 to 200 TCR beta chains were listed by the study as associated with cytomegalovirus. Because HLA typing was unavailable for some donors at each locus, only the typed subset was used in association tests. A further reported finding was that TCR beta sequences accurately predicted the HLA-A and HLA-B alleles for most subjects in the first cohort. For the cohort, immune exposure information was limited to CMV serostatus. Some IMGT-functional V segments, including TRBV6-2 and TRBV6-3, could not be distinguished by the 87-base-pair reads and were therefore excluded. Some 15 rarely observed V segments, including chromosome 9 orphons, were excluded from the earlier analysis of 550 to 700 of the donors because counts were too low. Correlated functional status among segregating V segments might reflect linkage disequilibrium, but an unknown experimental factor could not be ruled out. In a later analysis, HLA-associated TCR beta chains showed more clonal expansion and lower generation probabilities than non-associated chains that were equally common. Roughly uniform sequencing depth across donors was assumed in presence/absence analyses, although this assumption may not hold. Cytomegalovirus status was reported to be diagnosed by the classifier with high specificity and sensitivity in both the original and validation cohorts. An earlier analysis of several hundred of the donors showed that most TCR beta V segments appeared in productive rearrangements either about 87% or about 30% of the time, which broadly matched IMGT annotations. In vitro tests confirmed that three of the cytomegalovirus-associated TCR beta chains recognize cytomegalovirus antigens. A later analysis associated some 17,000 TCR beta sequences with specific HLA alleles at a false discovery rate of 0.05. In a later genetic analysis, fewer N-insertions in productive TCRs were reported among donors in an Asian-associated ancestry cluster than the roughly 640-donor mean. According to the authors, the approach could potentially be generalized to other disease states and immunological phenotypes. A later analysis reported that several top co-occurrence clusters appeared linked to parvovirus B19, influenza, CMV and Epstein-Barr virus. According to a later analysis, TCR association rates differed among HLA loci, with DRB1 alleles showing the most associated TCRs and HLA-C alleles showing the fewest.

Notes on this clone: The antigen it recognizes is unknown. No much larger clone is present one base from it, and per-base qualities are unavailable.

In the germline V gene, CDR1 corresponds to SGDLS and CDR2 to YYNGEE. Measured from the cysteine to the phenylalanine, the CDR3 is 13 residues long. The DNA shown is the 39-base CDR3, in frame from base 1. A distance of 7 bases separates the germline ends of V and J, which lose 5 bases and 1 base respectively. In total, 600 or so healthy bone marrow donors made up the cohort. Cohort members were all nominally healthy when sampled, although unrecorded immune exposures were likely present. The donor tested CMV seropositive, placing the donor among the roughly 300 seropositive members of the cohort. A peripheral blood sample was collected from each donor, and TCR beta sequencing was performed on peripheral blood mononuclear cells. Genomic DNA extraction from the blood cell samples was performed with the Qiagen DNeasy Blood Extraction Kit.

Source material: PBMCs. The rearranged segments are TRBV9 and TRBJ1-5; possibly the D gene is TRBD1, per 5 matching bases. This TCR was sampled from a woman aged 40 to 50 in good health and CMV-seropositive. The DNA sequence is TGTGCCAGCAGTAGGGGAAGCAATCAGCCCCAGCATTTT. Translation gives CASSRGSNQPQHF. Full variable domain (CDR3 extended with the reference TRBV9 and TRBJ1-5 proteins): DSGVTQTPKHLITATGQRVTLRCSPRSGDLSVYWYQQSLDQGLQFLIQYYNGEERAKGNILERFSAQQFPDLHSELNLSSLELGDSALYFCASSRGSNQPQHFGDGTRLSIL.